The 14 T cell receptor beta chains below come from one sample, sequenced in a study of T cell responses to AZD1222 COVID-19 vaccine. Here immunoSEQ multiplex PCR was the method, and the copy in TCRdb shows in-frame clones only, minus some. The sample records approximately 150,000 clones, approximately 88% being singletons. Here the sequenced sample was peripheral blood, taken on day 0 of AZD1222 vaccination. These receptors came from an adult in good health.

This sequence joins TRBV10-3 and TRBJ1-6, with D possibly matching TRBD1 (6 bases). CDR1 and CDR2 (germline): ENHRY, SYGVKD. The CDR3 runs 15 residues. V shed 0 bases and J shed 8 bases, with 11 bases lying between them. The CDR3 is CAISESGGLDSPLHF. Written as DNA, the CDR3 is TGTGCCATCAGTGAGTCGGGGGGGCTCGATTCACCCCTCCACTTT.

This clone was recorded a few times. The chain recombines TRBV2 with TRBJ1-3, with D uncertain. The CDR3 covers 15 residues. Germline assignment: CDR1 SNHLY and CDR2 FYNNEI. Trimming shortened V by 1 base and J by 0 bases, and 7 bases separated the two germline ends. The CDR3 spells CASSEGYLSGNTIYF. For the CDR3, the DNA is TGTGCCAGCAGTGAAGGGTACCTCTCTGGAAACACCATATATTTT.

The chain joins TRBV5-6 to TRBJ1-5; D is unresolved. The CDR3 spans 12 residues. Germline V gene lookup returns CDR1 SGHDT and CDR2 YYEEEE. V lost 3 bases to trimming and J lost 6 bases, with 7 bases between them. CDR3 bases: TGTGCCAGCAGCTCTATTAGTCAGCCCCAGCATTTT. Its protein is CASSSISQPQHF.

In DNA, the CDR3 is TGTGCCAGCAGCTTGGCGGGGGGTTCCTACGAGCAGTACTTC. Translated, it gives CASSLAGGSYEQYF. V gene TRBV5-5 combines with J gene TRBJ2-7, with 7 bases aligning to TRBD2. This CDR3 has 14 amino acids. Germline CDR1 is SGHKS and CDR2 is YYEKEE (reference sequence). Trimming cost V 0 bases and J 1 base; bases outside gene matches: 1.

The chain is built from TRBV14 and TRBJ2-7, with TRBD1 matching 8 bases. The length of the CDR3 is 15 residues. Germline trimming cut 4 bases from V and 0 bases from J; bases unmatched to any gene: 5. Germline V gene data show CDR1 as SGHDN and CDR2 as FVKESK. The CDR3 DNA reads TGTGCCAGCAGCCGATCGACAGGGGCCTCCTACGAGCAGTACTTC. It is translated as CASSRSTGASYEQYF.

The CDR3 spells CASRPRGGSSYEQYF. DNA for the CDR3: TGTGCCAGCAGACCCAGGGGCGGAAGCTCCTACGAGCAGTACTTC. This sequence joins TRBV6-5 and TRBJ2-7; the D gene is possibly TRBD1 (6 bases). This CDR3 region has 15 residues. The germline V gene has CDR1 MNHEY and CDR2 SVGAGI. The V end lost 6 bases, the J end lost 0 bases, and 15 bases lay between the germline ends.

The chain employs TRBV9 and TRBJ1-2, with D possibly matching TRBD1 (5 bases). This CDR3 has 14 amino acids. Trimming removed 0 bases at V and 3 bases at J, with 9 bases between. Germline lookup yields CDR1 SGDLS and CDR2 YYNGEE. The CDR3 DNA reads TGTGCCAGCAGCGTAGGAGGGGCCGACTATGGCTACACCTTC. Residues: CASSVGGADYGYTF.

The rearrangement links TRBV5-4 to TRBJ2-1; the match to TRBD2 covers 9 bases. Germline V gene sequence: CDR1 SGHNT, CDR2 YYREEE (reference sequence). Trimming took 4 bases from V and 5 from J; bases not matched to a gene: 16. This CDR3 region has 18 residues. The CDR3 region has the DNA TGTGCCAGCAGCGGAATAGCGGGAGCGTTCTTTAGGAACAATGAGCAGTTCTTC. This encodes CASSGIAGAFFRNNEQFF.

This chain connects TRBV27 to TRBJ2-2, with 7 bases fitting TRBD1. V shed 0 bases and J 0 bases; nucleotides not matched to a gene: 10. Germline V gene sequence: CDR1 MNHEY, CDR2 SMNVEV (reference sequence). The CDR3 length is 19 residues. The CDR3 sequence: CASSLSLWLRGPNTGELFF. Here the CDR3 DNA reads TGTGCCAGCAGTTTATCTTTATGGTTGAGGGGGCCGAACACCGGGGAGCTGTTTTTT.

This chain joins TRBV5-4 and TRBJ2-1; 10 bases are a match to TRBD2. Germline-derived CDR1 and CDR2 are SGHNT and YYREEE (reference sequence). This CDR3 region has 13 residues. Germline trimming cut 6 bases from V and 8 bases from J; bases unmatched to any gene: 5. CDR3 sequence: CASTLGLADEQFF. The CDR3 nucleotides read TGTGCCAGCACCCTTGGACTAGCGGATGAGCAGTTCTTC.

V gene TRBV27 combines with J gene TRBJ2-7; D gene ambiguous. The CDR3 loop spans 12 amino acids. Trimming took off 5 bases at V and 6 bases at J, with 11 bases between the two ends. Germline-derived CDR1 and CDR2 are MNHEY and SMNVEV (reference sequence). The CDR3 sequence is CASSLPKGEQYF. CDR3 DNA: TGTGCCAGCAGTCTACCTAAGGGCGAGCAGTACTTC.

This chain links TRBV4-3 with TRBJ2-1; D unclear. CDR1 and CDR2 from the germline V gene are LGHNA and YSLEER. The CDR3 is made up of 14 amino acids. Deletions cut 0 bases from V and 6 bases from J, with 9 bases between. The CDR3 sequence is CASSQDSRPNEQFF. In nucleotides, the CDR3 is TGCGCCAGCAGCCAAGATAGTAGACCCAATGAGCAGTTCTTC.

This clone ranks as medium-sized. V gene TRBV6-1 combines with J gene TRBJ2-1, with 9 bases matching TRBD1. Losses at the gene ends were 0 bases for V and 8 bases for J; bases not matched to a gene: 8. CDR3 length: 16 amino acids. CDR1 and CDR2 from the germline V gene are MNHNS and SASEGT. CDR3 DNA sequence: TGTGCCAGCAGTGAAGCTAAGGGGACAGGGCTCGATGAGCAGTTCTTC. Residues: CASSEAKGTGLDEQFF.

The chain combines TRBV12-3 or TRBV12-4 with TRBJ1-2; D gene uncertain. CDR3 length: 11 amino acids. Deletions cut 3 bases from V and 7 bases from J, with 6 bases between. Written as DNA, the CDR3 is TGTGCCAGCAGTTTCGGGGTTGGCTACACCTTC. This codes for CASSFGVGYTF.